The 8 T cell receptor beta chains below come from one sample, sequenced in a study of tumor-infiltrating lymphocytes in primary liver carcinoma. Researchers drew blood RNA from unsorted whole blood and extracted germline DNA as well. Total RNA amounting to about 520 ng was the source from which TCR beta cDNA was made with a constant-region primer. Three nested multiplex PCR rounds, a slightly modified ARM-PCR, produced the libraries for TCR beta. Both of the initial two PCR rounds ran for about 9 cycles and employed TRBV1-TRBV30 forward primers alongside a C-beta reverse primer. MiXCR, run by TCRdb on the multiplex PCR reads, gives a single entry per CDR3 protein. The sample includes hundreds of thousands of distinct CDR3 sequences, about three fifths of them seen just once. The sample was peripheral blood. These TCRs come from a woman aged 25 to 39 with primary liver carcinoma and hepatitis B virus infection.

The V gene is TRBV4-1, the J gene TRBJ2-5; D is ambiguous. The V end was cut by 4 bases, the J end by 4 bases, with 16 bases between. This CDR3 is 15 amino acids long. Germline values: CDR1 MGHRA, CDR2 YSYEKL. The CDR3 region has the DNA TGCGCCAGCAGCCTCGGTGGGTGCAGTGCAGAGACCCAGTACTTC. This translates into CASSLGGCSAETQYF.

In its sample, this clonotype was seen many times. The rearrangement links TRBV29-1 to TRBJ1-4; maybe TRBD1 (5 bases). The V and J ends lost 6 bases and 2 bases respectively, with 19 bases between them. The germline gives CDR1 SQVTM, CDR2 ANQGSEA. The CDR3 totals 16 residues. CDR3 sequence reads: CSVWGETGITNEKLFF. In DNA form, the CDR3 reads TGCAGCGTGTGGGGCGAAACCGGAATTACTAATGAAAAACTGTTTTTT.

For this clonotype: A much larger clone lies a single base off, so this may be a read error. This chain joins TRBV4-3 and TRBJ1-2; D unclear. The CDR3 sequence is 15 residues long. Germline loops: CDR1 LGHNA, CDR2 YSLEER. CDR3 sequence: CASSQDLGRLGGYTF. As DNA, the CDR3 is TGTGCCAGCAGCCAAGATCTAGGCCGGCTGGGCGGCTACACCTTC.

Regarding this clonotype: Given a much more abundant clone one base away, this may be a read error. The chain is built from TRBV4-2 and TRBJ2-1, with 7 nucleotides matching TRBD1. Germline-derived CDR1 and CDR2 are LGHNA and YNFKEQ. The CDR3 runs to 14 residues. CDR3 DNA sequence: TGTGCCTGCAGCCAACCGGGACAGTACAATGAGCAGTTCTTC. It specifies CACSQPGQYNEQFF.

Of note for this clonotype: A much larger clonotype is one base distant, so this may be a read error. Because it lacks the conserved phenylalanine or tryptophan at the end, this CDR3 is likely a read error. V is TRBV29-1 and J is TRBJ2-5; D possibly corresponds to TRBD2 (6 bases). Germline V gene sequence: CDR1 SQVTM, CDR2 ANQGSEA. Trimming pared 7 bases from V and 0 bases from J, leaving 12 bases between. CDR3 length: 13 amino acids. The CDR3 spells CSANGGNQETQYL. CDR3 bases: TGCAGCGCTAACGGGGGAAACCAAGAGACCCAGTACCTC.

A single count supports this clonotype. This chain links TRBV6-5 with TRBJ1-1; 8 bases line up with TRBD1. CDR1 and CDR2 from the germline V gene are MNHEY and SVGAGI. V was clipped by 6 bases and J by 1 base; unmatched bases: 10. The CDR3 spans 16 residues. CDR3 sequence (DNA): TGTGCCAGCAGCCGGGCGCAGGGGGCGTCGAACACTGAAGCTTTCTTT. Amino acids: CASSRAQGASNTEAFF.

This clonotype was observed at least ten times. This chain uses TRBV6-6 with TRBJ2-7, with TRBD2 as a possible D gene (6 bases). Germline V lookup: CDR1 MNHNY, CDR2 SVGAGI (reference sequence). Trimming shortened V by 4 bases and J by 4 bases, and 17 bases separated the two germline ends. This CDR3 comprises 15 residues. The CDR3 spells CASSSTGTDLYEQYF. The CDR3 DNA follows: TGTGCCAGCAGTTCAACCGGGACTGATCTTTACGAGCAGTACTTC.

A word on this clonotype: A much larger clonotype is one base distant, so this may be a read error. This rearrangement joins TRBV29-1 to TRBJ1-1; D may be TRBD1 (5 bases). V dropped 8 bases and J dropped 1 base, with 11 bases sitting between them. Germline-derived CDR1 and CDR2 are SQVTM and ANQGSEA. This CDR3 has 12 amino acids. The CDR3 spells CSTGTWNTEAFF. The CDR3 DNA reads TGCAGCACCGGGACGTGGAACACTGAAGCTTTCTTT.